The next 25 T cell receptor beta chains were all read from a single sample in a study of shared clonotypes between healthy human individuals. Sequencing was performed with immunoSEQ multiplex PCR; in TCRdb, only in-frame clones are kept and a portion is missing. The top ten clones hold approximately 0.13% of a sample with some 2,000,000 clones, 90% to 97% of them seen once. Input material: naive CD4+ T cells sorted from blood. Regarding subset: CD45RA+ positively selected. The receptors here all came from a man younger than 30 in good health.

The V call is TRBV5-1, the J call TRBJ2-1, with 12 positions matching TRBD2. Trimming cost V 4 bases and J 4 bases; bases outside gene matches: 3. This CDR3 has 15 amino acids. CDR1 and CDR2 from the germline V gene are SGHRS and YFSETQ. CDR3 in amino acids: CASSLAGGQYNEQFF. The CDR3 nucleotides read TGCGCCAGCAGCCTAGCGGGAGGGCAATACAATGAGCAGTTCTTC.

The chain employs TRBV30 and TRBJ1-6; TRBD1 might be the D (6 bases). Trimming took off 0 bases at V and 6 bases at J, with 12 bases between the two ends. Germline values: CDR1 GTSNPN, CDR2 SVGIG (reference sequence). The CDR3 runs to 15 residues. The CDR3 loop is CAWSVLGGGNSPLHF. The CDR3 DNA follows: TGTGCCTGGAGTGTTTTAGGAGGGGGTAATTCACCCCTCCACTTT.

This chain uses TRBV5-1 with TRBJ2-3; 12 nucleotides align to TRBD2. From germline, CDR1 is SGHRS and CDR2 YFSETQ. The CDR3 length is 18 residues. V was clipped by 0 bases and J by 0 bases; unmatched bases: 5. The CDR3 bases are TGCGCCAGCAGCTTGGGACTAGCGGGGGACTATAGCACAGATACGCAGTATTTT. Translating it yields CASSLGLAGDYSTDTQYF.

The chain recombines TRBV27 with TRBJ2-1; possible D gene TRBD2, 5 bases. The CDR3 covers 14 residues. V was trimmed by 5 bases and J by 7 bases, leaving 15 bases between them. Germline V CDR1 and CDR2: MNHEY, SMNVEV (reference sequence). CDR3 DNA sequence: TGTGCCAGCAGTATAAGGACTGCACGGAATGAGCAGTTCTTC. This encodes CASSIRTARNEQFF.

Comments on this clone: Within the sample, other DNA sequences also encode this same CDR3. The chain has TRBV7-9 and TRBJ1-4; D unclear. V was shortened by 0 bases and J by 8 bases, with 4 bases between the two germline ends. Germline CDR1 SEHNR, CDR2 FQNEAQ (reference sequence). The CDR3 consists of 12 residues. The CDR3 loop is CASSLALEKLFF. The CDR3 nucleotides read TGTGCCAGCAGCTTAGCGCTGGAAAAACTGTTTTTT.

The V call is TRBV4-1, the J call TRBJ2-7; 8 bases agree with TRBD1. The CDR3 sequence is 17 residues long. The germline gives CDR1 MGHRA, CDR2 YSYEKL. Germline trimming cut 1 base from V and 2 bases from J; bases unmatched to any gene: 10. The CDR3 protein is CASSQGILRDRTYEQYF. The CDR3 DNA reads TGCGCCAGCAGCCAAGGTATACTCCGGGACAGGACCTACGAGCAGTACTTC.

This clone has a single count. This chain connects TRBV7-8 to TRBJ2-7, with 7 bases that match TRBD1. The ends lost 3 bases at V and 7 bases at J; junction bases unmatched: 18. CDR1 and CDR2 (germline): SGHVS, FQNEAQ. The CDR3 extends over 17 amino acids. The CDR3 region has the DNA TGTGCCAGCAGCTTCCATGGTATTACAGGGGTGAGTCGGGAGCAGTACTTC. Its translation: CASSFHGITGVSREQYF.

V and J are TRBV4-3 and TRBJ2-3; D is unresolved. The V end was cut by 4 bases, the J end by 0 bases, with 20 bases between. This CDR3 region has 18 residues. In germline, CDR1 is LGHNA, CDR2 YSLEER. CDR3 in amino acids: CASSPRIGSPTSTDTQYF. CDR3 nucleotides: TGCGCCAGCAGCCCGAGGATAGGCAGTCCAACTAGCACAGATACGCAGTATTTT.

The CDR3 reads CASSPLPLVTGGYAFF. In nucleotides, the CDR3 is TGTGCCAGCTCACCCCTCCCCCTTGTGACAGGGGGTTACGCTTTCTTT. The chain carries TRBV18 and TRBJ1-1, with 9 bases aligning to TRBD1. J was trimmed by 11 bases and V by 3 bases; bases with no gene match: 16. The CDR3 length is 16 residues. The germline CDR1 and CDR2 sequences are KGHSH and LQKENI.

The V call is TRBV7-2, the J call TRBJ2-6; no clear D gene. Trimming took 5 bases from V and 4 from J, leaving 9 bases between them. This CDR3 spans 14 amino acids. Looked up from germline, CDR1 is SGHTA and CDR2 is FQGNSA. The CDR3 spells CASSKPTGANVLTF. DNA for the CDR3: TGTGCCAGCAGCAAACCGACAGGGGCCAACGTCCTGACTTTC.

This clone was seen just once. The V and J genes are TRBV29-1 and TRBJ1-1, with TRBD1 as a possible D gene (5 bases). The V gene lost 6 bases and the J gene lost 0 bases, with 11 bases spanning the gap. CDR3 length equals 13 residues. CDR1 SQVTM and CDR2 ANQGSEA come from the germline V gene. The CDR3 region is CSVPTAMNTEAFF. The CDR3 DNA reads as TGCAGCGTGCCGACAGCCATGAACACTGAAGCTTTCTTT.

The chain joins TRBV5-1 to TRBJ2-7, with 7 bases fitting TRBD2. Germline CDR1 is SGHRS and CDR2 is YFSETQ. The CDR3 totals 13 residues. V shed 6 bases and J 2 bases; nucleotides not matched to a gene: 5. DNA for the CDR3: TGCGCCAGCAATCGGGGGGAGGCCTACGAGCAGTACTTC. Encoded protein: CASNRGEAYEQYF.

J is TRBJ1-6 and V is TRBV18; TRBD1 agrees at 7 bases. This CDR3 region has 18 residues. Germline CDR1 and CDR2: KGHSH and LQKENI. J was trimmed by 0 bases and V by 4 bases; bases with no gene match: 9. The CDR3 region has the DNA TGTGCCAGCTCACAACGAGGACAGGATAGCTCCTATAATTCACCCCTCCACTTT. The encoded protein is CASSQRGQDSSYNSPLHF.

The J gene is TRBJ2-2, the V gene TRBV10-3, with 12 positions matching TRBD2. The CDR3 contains 17 residues. Germline assignment: CDR1 ENHRY and CDR2 SYGVKD. V lost 6 bases and J lost 6; bases outside the gene matches: 11. The chain's CDR3 is CAIRSGLAGLGAGELFF. The CDR3 nucleotides read TGTGCCATCAGGAGCGGACTAGCGGGACTTGGCGCCGGGGAGCTGTTTTTT.

V is TRBV6-5 and J is TRBJ1-6, with TRBD1 matching 7 bases. Per germline, CDR1 MNHEY and CDR2 SVGAGI. This CDR3 spans 15 amino acids. Unmatched junction bases numbered 7, after V lost 1 base and J lost 10 bases. The CDR3 DNA is TGTGCCAGCAGTTACTTGAAGACAGGGATGTCACCCCTCCACTTT. It specifies CASSYLKTGMSPLHF.

This chain connects TRBV28 to TRBJ1-2; no clear D gene. Germline loops: CDR1 MDHEN, CDR2 SYDVKM. V was clipped by 3 bases and J by 7 bases, with 9 bases between them. The CDR3 has 12 amino acids. For the CDR3, the DNA is TGTGCCAGCAGTTTCGGAGTTCCTGGCTACACCTTC. It specifies CASSFGVPGYTF.

This clone was seen just once. The rearrangement joins TRBV7-9 to TRBJ2-7; D unresolved. CDR1 is SEHNR, CDR2 FQNEAQ, per germline (reference sequence). V was shortened by 4 bases and J by 9 bases, with 13 bases between the two germline ends. This CDR3 has 12 residues. CDR3: CASSSDLAWQYF. DNA of the CDR3: TGTGCCAGCAGCTCTGACTTAGCCTGGCAGTACTTC.

The V gene is TRBV10-3, the J gene TRBJ1-1; D remains unclear. This CDR3 contains 12 residues. Per germline, CDR1 ENHRY and CDR2 SYGVKD. V lost 0 bases and J 11 bases, leaving 10 bases between the germline ends. CDR3 protein: CAISESGQRAFF. The CDR3 DNA sequence: TGTGCCATCAGTGAGTCTGGGCAGAGGGCTTTCTTT.

The chain combines TRBV2 with TRBJ2-1; a possible D gene is TRBD2 (6 bases). CDR3 length: 13 amino acids. V was shortened by 6 bases and J by 7 bases, with 13 bases between the two germline ends. Germline CDR1 is SNHLY and CDR2 is FYNNEI. Written as DNA, the CDR3 is TGTGCCAGCAGACTAGCCTCGCGGAATGAGCAGTTCTTC. Its protein is CASRLASRNEQFF.

The rearrangement links TRBV6-5 to TRBJ2-7; a weak D match, TRBD1 (6 bases). CDR1 and CDR2 from the germline V gene are MNHEY and SVGAGI. Deletions cut 5 bases from V and 5 bases from J, with 16 bases between. The CDR3 is 14 residues long. The CDR3 DNA reads as TGTGCCAGCAGTCAACGACAGGCCCCTAACGAGCAGTACTTC. Residues: CASSQRQAPNEQYF.

Concerning this clone itself: The identical CDR3 is also encoded by other nucleotide sequences in the sample. The chain joins TRBV5-1 to TRBJ2-5; TRBD1 matches 7 bases. The CDR3 is made up of 13 amino acids. Per the germline V gene, CDR1 is SGHRS and CDR2 is YFSETQ. The J segment lost 5 bases and the V segment lost 3 bases, leaving 4 bases of the junction unmatched. The CDR3 region is CASSSTGYETQYF. For the CDR3, the DNA is TGCGCCAGCAGCTCGACAGGGTATGAGACCCAGTACTTC.

As concerns this clone: This specimen includes other DNA sequences encoding the same CDR3. The V gene is TRBV5-1, the J gene TRBJ2-2, with D uncertain. The germline gives CDR1 SGHRS, CDR2 YFSETQ. V was cut by 5 bases and J by 1 base, with 3 bases left in between. The CDR3 contains 12 residues. CDR3 sequence (DNA): TGCGCCAGCAGGGAGAACACCGGGGAGCTGTTTTTT. It is translated as CASRENTGELFF.

This chain connects TRBV4-1 to TRBJ2-1; D is ambiguous. Germline CDR1 MGHRA, CDR2 YSYEKL. The CDR3 covers 16 residues. Deletions cut 3 bases from V and 3 bases from J, with 15 bases between. The CDR3 protein is CASSQARWSLYNEQFF. Written as DNA, the CDR3 is TGCGCCAGCAGCCAGGCTAGGTGGTCCCTCTACAATGAGCAGTTCTTC.

This chain uses TRBV27 with TRBJ2-7; the D gene is possibly TRBD1 (6 bases). Trimming pared 3 bases from V and 4 bases from J, leaving 19 bases between. Germline CDR1 reads MNHEY; CDR2 reads SMNVEV (reference sequence). The CDR3 extends over 16 amino acids. In DNA, the CDR3 is TGTGCCAGCAGTTTGGTCGGGGTGGGGGCTTCTTACGAGCAGTACTTC. It codes for CASSLVGVGASYEQYF.

This rearrangement joins TRBV30 to TRBJ2-2; 9 bases are a match to TRBD1. The CDR3 totals 15 residues. CDR1 GTSNPN and CDR2 SVGIG come from the germline V gene (reference sequence). The ends lost 5 bases at V and 1 base at J; junction bases unmatched: 5. CDR3 loop: CAWANRGLNTGELFF. The CDR3 nucleotides read TGTGCCTGGGCTAACAGGGGGCTGAACACCGGGGAGCTGTTTTTT.